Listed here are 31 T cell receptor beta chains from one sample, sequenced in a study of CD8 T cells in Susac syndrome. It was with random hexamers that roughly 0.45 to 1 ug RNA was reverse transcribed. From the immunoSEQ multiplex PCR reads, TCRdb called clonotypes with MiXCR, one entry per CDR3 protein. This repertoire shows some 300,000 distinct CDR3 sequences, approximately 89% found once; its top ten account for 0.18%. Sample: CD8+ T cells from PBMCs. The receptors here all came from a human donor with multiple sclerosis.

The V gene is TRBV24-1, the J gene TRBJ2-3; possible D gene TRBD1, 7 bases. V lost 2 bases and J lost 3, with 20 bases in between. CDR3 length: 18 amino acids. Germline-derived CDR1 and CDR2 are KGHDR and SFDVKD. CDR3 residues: CATSDSTSKTGRTDTQYF. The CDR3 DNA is TGTGCCACCAGTGATTCAACCTCGAAGACAGGGAGGACAGATACGCAGTATTTT.

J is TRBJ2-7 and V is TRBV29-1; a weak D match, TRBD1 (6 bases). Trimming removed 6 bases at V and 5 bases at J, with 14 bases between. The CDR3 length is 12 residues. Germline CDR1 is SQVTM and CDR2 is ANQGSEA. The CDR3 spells CSVGEQGHEQYF. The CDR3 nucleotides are TGCAGCGTCGGAGAACAGGGTCACGAGCAGTACTTC.

The CDR3 DNA reads TGCGCCAGCAGCCAAGATAGGGAGGGTTCCTACGAGCAGTACTTC. Translating it yields CASSQDREGSYEQYF. The chain has TRBV4-3 and TRBJ2-7; TRBD2 aligns across 7 bases. Germline CDR1 LGHNA, CDR2 YSLEER. CDR3 length: 15 residues. Germline trimming cut 0 bases from V and 1 base from J; bases unmatched to any gene: 3.

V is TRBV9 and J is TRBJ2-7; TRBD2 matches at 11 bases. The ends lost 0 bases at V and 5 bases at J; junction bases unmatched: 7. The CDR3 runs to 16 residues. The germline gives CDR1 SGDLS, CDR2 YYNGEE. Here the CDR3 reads CASSVAPTSGSDEQYF. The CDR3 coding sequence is TGTGCCAGCAGCGTAGCCCCAACTAGCGGGAGTGACGAGCAGTACTTC.

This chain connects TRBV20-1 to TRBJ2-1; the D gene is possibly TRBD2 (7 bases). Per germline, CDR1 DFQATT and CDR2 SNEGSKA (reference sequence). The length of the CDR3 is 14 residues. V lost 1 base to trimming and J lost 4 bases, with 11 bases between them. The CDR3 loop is CSARVGGVYNEQFF. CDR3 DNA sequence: TGCAGTGCTAGAGTAGGGGGGGTATACAATGAGCAGTTCTTC.

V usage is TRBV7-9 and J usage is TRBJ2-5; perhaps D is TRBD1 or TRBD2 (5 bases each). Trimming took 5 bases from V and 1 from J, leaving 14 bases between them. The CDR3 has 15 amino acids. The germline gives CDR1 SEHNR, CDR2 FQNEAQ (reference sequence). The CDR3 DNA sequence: TGTGCCAGCAGCCCGTCGGGGACGGGCCAAGAGACCCAGTACTTC. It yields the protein CASSPSGTGQETQYF.

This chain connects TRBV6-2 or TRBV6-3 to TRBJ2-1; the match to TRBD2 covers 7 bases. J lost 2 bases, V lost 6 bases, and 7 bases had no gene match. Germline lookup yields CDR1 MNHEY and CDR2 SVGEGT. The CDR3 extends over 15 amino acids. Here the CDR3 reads CASSPGGSPYNEQFF. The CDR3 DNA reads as TGTGCCAGCAGCCCGGGCGGGAGTCCCTACAATGAGCAGTTCTTC.

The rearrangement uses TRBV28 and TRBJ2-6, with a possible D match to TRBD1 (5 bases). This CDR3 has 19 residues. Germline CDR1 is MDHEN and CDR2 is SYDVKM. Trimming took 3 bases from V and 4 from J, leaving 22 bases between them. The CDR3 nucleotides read TGTGCCAGCAGTTTTGGCCCGGACACGCACCGGTGGGGGGCCAACGTCCTGACTTTC. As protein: CASSFGPDTHRWGANVLTF.

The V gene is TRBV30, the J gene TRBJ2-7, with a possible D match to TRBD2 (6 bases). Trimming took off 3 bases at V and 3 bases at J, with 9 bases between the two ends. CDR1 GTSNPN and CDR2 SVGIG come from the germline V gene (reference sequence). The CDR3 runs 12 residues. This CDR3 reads CAWSRGGYEQYF. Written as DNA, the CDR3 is TGTGCCTGGAGCCGGGGAGGCTACGAGCAGTACTTC. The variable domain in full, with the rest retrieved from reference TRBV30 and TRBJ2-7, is SQTIHQWPATLVQPVGSPLSLECTVEGTSNPNLYWYRQAAGRGLQLLFYSVGIGQISSEVPQNLSASRPQDRQFILSSKKLLLSDSGFYLCAWSRGGYEQYFGPGTRLTVT.

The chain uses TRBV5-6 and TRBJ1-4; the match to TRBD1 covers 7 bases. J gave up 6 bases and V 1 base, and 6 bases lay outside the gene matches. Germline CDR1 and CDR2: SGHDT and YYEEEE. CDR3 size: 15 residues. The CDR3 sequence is CASSLLEQGDEKLFF. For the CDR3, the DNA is TGTGCCAGCAGCTTGCTGGAGCAGGGGGATGAAAAACTGTTTTTT.

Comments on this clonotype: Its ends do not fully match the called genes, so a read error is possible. For the CDR3, the DNA is TGTGCCAGCAGCTTAGCGGGGGACCCTACTCACTTC. Translation: CASSLAGDPTHF. This sequence joins TRBV7-6 and TRBJ2-7; D could derive from TRBD1 or TRBD2 (5 bases each). CDR3 size: 12 residues. Germline lookup yields CDR1 SGHVS and CDR2 FNYEAQ. Full variable domain (rest looked up from reference TRBV7-6 and TRBJ2-7): GAGVSQSPRYKVTKRGQDVALRCDPISGHVSLYWYRQALGQGPEFLTYFNYEAQQDKSGLPNDRFSAERPEGSISTLTIQRTEQRDSAMYRCASSLAGDPTHFGPGTRLTVT.

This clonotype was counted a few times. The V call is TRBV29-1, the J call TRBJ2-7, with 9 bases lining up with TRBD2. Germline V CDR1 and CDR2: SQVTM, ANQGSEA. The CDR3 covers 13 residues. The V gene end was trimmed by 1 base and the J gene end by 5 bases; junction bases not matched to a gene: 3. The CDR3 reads CSVEAASGNEQYF. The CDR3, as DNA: TGCAGCGTTGAAGCTGCTAGCGGGAACGAGCAGTACTTC.

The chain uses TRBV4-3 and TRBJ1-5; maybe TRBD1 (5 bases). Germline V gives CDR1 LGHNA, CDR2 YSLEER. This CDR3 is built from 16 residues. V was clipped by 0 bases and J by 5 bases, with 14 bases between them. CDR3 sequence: CASSQDFWKGDQPQHF. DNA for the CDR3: TGCGCCAGCAGCCAAGACTTTTGGAAAGGGGATCAGCCCCAGCATTTT.

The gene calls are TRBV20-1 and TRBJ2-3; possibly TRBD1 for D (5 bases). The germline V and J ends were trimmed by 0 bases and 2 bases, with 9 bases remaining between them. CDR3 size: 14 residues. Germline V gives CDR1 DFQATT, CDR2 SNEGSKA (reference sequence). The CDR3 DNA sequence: TGCAGTGCTAGAGATCAGGGTATCACAGATACGCAGTATTTT. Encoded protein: CSARDQGITDTQYF.

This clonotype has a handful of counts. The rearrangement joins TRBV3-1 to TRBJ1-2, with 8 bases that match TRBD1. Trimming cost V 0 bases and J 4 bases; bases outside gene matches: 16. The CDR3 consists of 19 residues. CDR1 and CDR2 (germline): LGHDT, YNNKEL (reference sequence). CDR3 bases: TGTGCCAGCAGCCAAGACAATCGTGGACAGGGAAGGTTTGGCTATGGCTACACCTTC. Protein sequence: CASSQDNRGQGRFGYGYTF.

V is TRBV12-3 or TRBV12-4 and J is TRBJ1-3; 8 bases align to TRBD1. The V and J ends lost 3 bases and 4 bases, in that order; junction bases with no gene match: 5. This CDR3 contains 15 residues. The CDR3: CASSFQGARGNTIYF. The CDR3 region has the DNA TGTGCCAGCAGTTTCCAGGGGGCGAGGGGAAACACCATATATTTT.

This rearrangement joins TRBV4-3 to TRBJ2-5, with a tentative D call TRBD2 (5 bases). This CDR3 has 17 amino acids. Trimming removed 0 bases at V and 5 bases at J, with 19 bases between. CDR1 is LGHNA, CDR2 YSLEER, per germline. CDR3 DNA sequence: TGCGCCAGCAGCCAAGATAGAGGAGTTAGCGAGGACGAGACCCAGTACTTC. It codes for CASSQDRGVSEDETQYF.

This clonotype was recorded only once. The CDR3 spells CSVEVTGAGNTIYF. In DNA form, the CDR3 reads TGCAGCGTTGAAGTGACAGGGGCAGGAAACACCATATATTTT. The chain carries TRBV29-1 and TRBJ1-3, with 8 bases that match TRBD1. This CDR3 has 14 residues. J was trimmed by 4 bases and V by 1 base; bases with no gene match: 3. Germline V gives CDR1 SQVTM, CDR2 ANQGSEA.

This chain's CDR3 is CASSPGQGASILTDTQYF. The CDR3 DNA reads as TGTGCCAGCAGCCCCGGACAGGGGGCGTCGATCCTCACAGATACGCAGTATTTT. The rearrangement joins TRBV7-3 to TRBJ2-3; 11 nucleotides line up with TRBD1. Germline V gives CDR1 SGHTA, CDR2 FQGTGA. This CDR3 has 18 amino acids. Trimming cost V 5 bases and J 2 bases; bases outside gene matches: 12.

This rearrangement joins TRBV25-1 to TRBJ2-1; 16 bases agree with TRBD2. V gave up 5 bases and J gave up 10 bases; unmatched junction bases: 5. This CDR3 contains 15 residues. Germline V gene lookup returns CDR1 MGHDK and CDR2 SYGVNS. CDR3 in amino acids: CASSPTGLAGGEQFF. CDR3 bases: TGTGCCAGCAGTCCCACGGGACTAGCGGGAGGGGAGCAGTTCTTC.

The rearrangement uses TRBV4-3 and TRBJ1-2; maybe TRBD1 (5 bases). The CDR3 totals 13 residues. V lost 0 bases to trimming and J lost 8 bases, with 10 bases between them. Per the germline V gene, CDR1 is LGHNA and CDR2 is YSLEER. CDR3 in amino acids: CASSQDGGGGYTF. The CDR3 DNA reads TGCGCCAGCAGCCAAGATGGTGGGGGAGGCTACACCTTC.

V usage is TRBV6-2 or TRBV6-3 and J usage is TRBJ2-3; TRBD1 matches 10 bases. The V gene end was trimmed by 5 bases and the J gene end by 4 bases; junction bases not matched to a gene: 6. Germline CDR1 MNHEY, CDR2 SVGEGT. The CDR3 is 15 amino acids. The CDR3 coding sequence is TGTGCCAGCAGTGCCGGGACAGGGGAAGCAGATACGCAGTATTTT. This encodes CASSAGTGEADTQYF.

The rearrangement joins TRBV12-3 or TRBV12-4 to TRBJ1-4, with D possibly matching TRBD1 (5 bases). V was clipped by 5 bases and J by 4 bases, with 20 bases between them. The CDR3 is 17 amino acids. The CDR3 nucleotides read TGTGCCAGCAGTCTAGGACATAGTTCTCCCGATAATGAAAAACTGTTTTTT. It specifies CASSLGHSSPDNEKLFF.

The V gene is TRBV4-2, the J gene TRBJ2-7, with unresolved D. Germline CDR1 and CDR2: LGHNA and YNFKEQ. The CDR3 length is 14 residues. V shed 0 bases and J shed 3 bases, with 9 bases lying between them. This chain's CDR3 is CASSQENSYYEQYF. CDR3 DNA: TGTGCCAGCAGCCAAGAAAACTCTTACTACGAGCAGTACTTC.

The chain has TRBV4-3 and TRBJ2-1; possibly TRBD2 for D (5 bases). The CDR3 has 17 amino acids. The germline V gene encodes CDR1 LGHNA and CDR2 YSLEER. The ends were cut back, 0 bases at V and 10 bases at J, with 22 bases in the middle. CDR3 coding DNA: TGCGCCAGCAGCCAAGAAGGAGGACTTGTGGTGATTGGAGAGCAGTTCTTC. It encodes CASSQEGGLVVIGEQFF.

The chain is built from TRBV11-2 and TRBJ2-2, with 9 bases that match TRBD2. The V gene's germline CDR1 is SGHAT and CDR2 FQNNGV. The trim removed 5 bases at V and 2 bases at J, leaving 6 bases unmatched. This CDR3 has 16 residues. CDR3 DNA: TGTGCCAGCAGCCGGACTAGCGTAGTTAACACCGGGGAGCTGTTTTTT. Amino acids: CASSRTSVVNTGELFF. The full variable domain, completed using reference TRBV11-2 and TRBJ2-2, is EAGVAQSPRYKIIEKRQSVAFWCNPISGHATLYWYQQILGQGPKLLIQFQNNGVVDDSQLPKDRFSAERLKGVDSTLKIQPAKLEDSAVYLCASSRTSVVNTGELFFGEGSRLTVL.

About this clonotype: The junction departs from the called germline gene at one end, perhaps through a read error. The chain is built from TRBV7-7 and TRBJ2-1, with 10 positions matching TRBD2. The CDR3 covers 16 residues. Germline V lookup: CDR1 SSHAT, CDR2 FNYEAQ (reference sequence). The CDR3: CASSLGALAGAGEQFF. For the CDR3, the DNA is TGTGCTAGCAGCTTAGGGGCGCTAGCGGGGGCGGGTGAGCAGTTCTTC.

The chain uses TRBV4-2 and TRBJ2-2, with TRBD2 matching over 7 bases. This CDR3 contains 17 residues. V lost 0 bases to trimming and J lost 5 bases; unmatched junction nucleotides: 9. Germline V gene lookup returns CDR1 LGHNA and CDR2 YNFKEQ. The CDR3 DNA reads TGTGCCAGCAGCCAAGAGCTTTCTAGCGGAGGGACCGGGGAGCTGTTTTTT. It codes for CASSQELSSGGTGELFF.

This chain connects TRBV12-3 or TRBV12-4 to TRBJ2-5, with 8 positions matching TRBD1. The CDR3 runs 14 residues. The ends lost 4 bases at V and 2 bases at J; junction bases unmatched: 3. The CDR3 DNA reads TGTGCCAGCAGTTCGGGACAGGTTCAAGAGACCCAGTACTTC. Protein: CASSSGQVQETQYF.

The CDR3 DNA reads as TGTGCCAGCAGGAACGTCGATTCCTACGAGCAGTACTTC. The encoded protein is CASRNVDSYEQYF. The V gene is TRBV21-1, the J gene TRBJ2-7. TRBV21-1 is classified as a pseudogene. The CDR3 sequence is 13 residues long.

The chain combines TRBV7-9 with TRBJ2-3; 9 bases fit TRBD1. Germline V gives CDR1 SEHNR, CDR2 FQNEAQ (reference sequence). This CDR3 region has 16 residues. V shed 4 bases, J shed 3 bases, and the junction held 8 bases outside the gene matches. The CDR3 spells CASSSNRGLGTDTQYF. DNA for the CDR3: TGTGCCAGCAGCTCCAACAGGGGGCTTGGGACAGATACGCAGTATTTT.